Following are 25 T cell receptor beta chains from one sample sequenced in a study of T cells in Graves' hyperthyroidism and ophthalmopathy. It was RNA transcripts that yielded the amplified TCR beta CDR3 regions. The HTBI primer set was used in a first-round RT-PCR of the TCR CDR3. Using its own MiXCR run on the multiplex PCR reads, TCRdb lists one record per CDR3 protein. The table includes 300,000 to 450,000 distinct CDR3 sequences, approximately 15% detected once. Source material: blood. These receptors were collected from a woman under 30 with Graves' hyperthyroidism that later progressed to Graves' ophthalmopathy.

This clonotype was found many times. The rearrangement links TRBV6-2 or TRBV6-3 to TRBJ1-2, with 7 bases matching TRBD1. Germline V gives CDR1 MNHEY, CDR2 SVGEGT. V was pared by 8 bases and J by 3 bases, with 12 bases of the junction left unmatched. The CDR3 sequence is 15 residues long. This CDR3 reads CASGLYRGVDYGYTF. Here the CDR3 DNA reads TGTGCCAGCGGATTATACAGGGGCGTCGACTATGGCTACACCTTC.

This clonotype has ten or more counts. The chain carries TRBV27 and TRBJ2-7; D is perhaps TRBD1 (5 bases). V was cut by 10 bases and J by 2 bases, with 12 bases left in between. The CDR3 contains 12 residues. Germline V gives CDR1 MNHEY, CDR2 SMNVEV (reference sequence). CDR3 coding DNA: TGTGCCACAGGGAATGCCCCCTACGAGCAGTACTTC. Its translation is CATGNAPYEQYF.

This clonotype was detected many times. The genes are TRBV5-1 and TRBJ2-7; D gene unclear. Germline V gives CDR1 SGHRS, CDR2 YFSETQ. CDR3 length equals 13 residues. Trimming removed 4 bases at V and 6 bases at J, with 14 bases between. Here the CDR3 reads CASSLRYPREQYF. As DNA, the CDR3 is TGCGCCAGCAGCCTCAGGTACCCTCGCGAGCAGTACTTC.

This chain links TRBV24-1 with TRBJ2-1; TRBD2 matches 9 bases. The CDR3 length is 16 residues. Germline values: CDR1 KGHDR, CDR2 SFDVKD. The ends lost 3 bases at V and 7 bases at J; junction bases unmatched: 9. CDR3 protein: CATSDRSSGRGNEQFF. The CDR3 region has the DNA TGTGCCACCAGTGATCGGAGTAGCGGGAGAGGGAATGAGCAGTTCTTC.

The sample holds many counts of this clonotype. As DNA, the CDR3 is TGTGCCACCAGCAGAGATCAGACAGTCCAAGGGGGAAAACTGTTTTTT. As protein: CATSRDQTVQGGKLFF. This chain joins TRBV15 and TRBJ1-4; a weak D match, TRBD1 (6 bases). Trimming cost V 0 bases and J 10 bases, with 18 bases left between them. Per germline, CDR1 LNHNV and CDR2 YYDKDF (reference sequence). The CDR3 spans 16 residues. The full variable domain, rest sourced from reference TRBV15 and TRBJ1-4, is DAMVIQNPRYQVTQFGKPVTLSCSQTLNHNVMYWYQQKSSQAPKLLFHYYDKDFNNEADTPDNFQSRRPNTSFCFLDIRSPGLGDTAMYLCATSRDQTVQGGKLFFGSGTQLSVL.

V usage is TRBV11-2 and J usage is TRBJ2-3; 9 nucleotides agree with TRBD2. Germline V gives CDR1 SGHAT, CDR2 FQNNGV. This CDR3 has 17 amino acids. The junction had 13 bases not matched to a gene; V was cut back by 3 bases and J by 6 bases. The CDR3 DNA sequence: TGTGCCAGCAGCTTCCACAAGGCGGGAGGGCCATCGGATACGCAGTATTTT. It codes for CASSFHKAGGPSDTQYF.

This clonotype was counted ten times or more. The rearrangement joins TRBV12-3 or TRBV12-4 to TRBJ1-5, with 7 bases aligning to TRBD1. J was trimmed by 1 base and V by 4 bases; bases with no gene match: 1. This CDR3 is built from 14 residues. The CDR3: CASSSGQSNQPQHF. Here the CDR3 DNA reads TGTGCCAGCAGTTCGGGACAGAGCAATCAGCCCCAGCATTTT.

The gene calls are TRBV29-1 and TRBJ2-3; tentatively, D is TRBD1 (6 bases). This CDR3 has 15 residues. Between the trimmed V and J ends, which lost 6 bases and 4 bases, there was a span of 20 bases. Germline loops: CDR1 SQVTM, CDR2 ANQGSEA. CDR3 coding DNA: TGCAGCGTCGTCCTGGGGACACGAAGCGCAGATACGCAGTATTTT. It codes for CSVVLGTRSADTQYF.

This clonotype was observed at least ten times. The chain couples TRBV30 to TRBJ2-2; TRBD1 agrees at 8 bases. Germline V lookup: CDR1 GTSNPN, CDR2 SVGIG (reference sequence). The CDR3 extends over 14 amino acids. V lost 7 bases, J lost 1 base, and 5 bases stayed unmatched. CDR3 DNA sequence: TGTGCCTCGATCGGGACAGGGAACACCGGGGAGCTGTTTTTT. Encoded protein: CASIGTGNTGELFF. Variable domain in full (rest from reference TRBV30 and TRBJ2-2): SQTIHQWPATLVQPVGSPLSLECTVEGTSNPNLYWYRQAAGRGLQLLFYSVGIGQISSEVPQNLSASRPQDRQFILSSKKLLLSDSGFYLCASIGTGNTGELFFGEGSRLTVL.

Worth noting for this clonotype: A much larger clone differs by one base, so this may be a read error. V gene TRBV27 combines with J gene TRBJ2-5; D remains unclear. This CDR3 is 12 amino acids long. Germline V gene sequence: CDR1 MNHEY, CDR2 SMNVEV (reference sequence). The CDR3 coding sequence is TGTGCCAGCAGAAAAGGGCAAGTGACCCAGTACTTC. Translated: CASRKGQVTQYF.

This clonotype showed up many times. V gene TRBV3-1 combines with J gene TRBJ1-1; TRBD1 is a possible D gene (5 bases). This CDR3 spans 16 amino acids. V lost 5 bases, J lost 1 base, and 17 bases lay in between. Germline V gene sequence: CDR1 LGHDT, CDR2 YNNKEL (reference sequence). The CDR3 DNA follows: TGTGCCAGCAGCGGCCACGGGGGGACGGCGAACACTGAAGCTTTCTTT. Translated: CASSGHGGTANTEAFF.

This clonotype showed up many times. J is TRBJ2-2 and V is TRBV24-1; no reliable D call. Trimming took off 0 bases at V and 0 bases at J, with 7 bases between the two ends. Germline lookup yields CDR1 KGHDR and CDR2 SFDVKD. The CDR3 sequence is 16 residues long. In DNA form, the CDR3 reads TGTGCCACCAGTGATTTGGGTACACCGAACACCGGGGAGCTGTTTTTT. It codes for CATSDLGTPNTGELFF.

In regard to this clonotype: The junction does not match germline at one end; this may be a read error. The rearrangement uses TRBV6-1 and TRBJ1-5, with D unclear. This CDR3 contains 15 residues. Per the germline V gene, CDR1 is MNHNS and CDR2 is SASEGT. The CDR3 region has the DNA TGTGTCAGCAGTATGGGGATGGGTGTAAATCAGCCCCAGCATTTT. As protein: CVSSMGMGVNQPQHF.

Ten or more counts support this clonotype. The CDR3 sequence is CASSDTGSSTDTQYF. The DNA of the CDR3 is TGTGCCAGCAGTGATACCGGGAGTTCGACAGATACGCAGTATTTT. The rearrangement links TRBV2 to TRBJ2-3, with a weak D call TRBD2 (6 bases). Germline assignment: CDR1 SNHLY and CDR2 FYNNEI. Trimming cost V 3 bases and J 3 bases, with 13 bases left between them. The CDR3 is 15 amino acids.

This clonotype was observed at least ten times. The chain couples TRBV27 to TRBJ2-3; D perhaps matches TRBD2 (6 bases). This CDR3 is 17 amino acids long. V was shortened by 1 base and J by 1 base, with 15 bases between the two germline ends. Germline V gene sequence: CDR1 MNHEY, CDR2 SMNVEV (reference sequence). The CDR3 reads CASSLFLREQGTDTQYF. The CDR3 DNA reads as TGTGCCAGCAGTTTATTCTTACGGGAGCAAGGCACAGATACGCAGTATTTT.

This clonotype was picked up a small number of times. The V gene is TRBV9, the J gene TRBJ2-3; no definite D call. V was cut by 2 bases and J by 0 bases, with 7 bases left in between. The CDR3 covers 14 residues. CDR1 and CDR2 from the germline V gene are SGDLS and YYNGEE. CDR3 DNA sequence: TGTGCCAGCAGCGTTTCTAAAAGCACAGATACGCAGTATTTT. Protein sequence: CASSVSKSTDTQYF. Full variable domain (outside the CDR3, taken from reference TRBV9 and TRBJ2-3): DSGVTQTPKHLITATGQRVTLRCSPRSGDLSVYWYQQSLDQGLQFLIQYYNGEERAKGNILERFSAQQFPDLHSELNLSSLELGDSALYFCASSVSKSTDTQYFGPGTRLTVL.

V is TRBV9 and J is TRBJ2-7, with TRBD2 matching over 8 bases. This CDR3 has 15 residues. Germline assignment: CDR1 SGDLS and CDR2 YYNGEE. V was pared by 0 bases and J by 2 bases, with 4 bases of the junction left unmatched. CDR3 region: CASSVEAGATYEQYF. The CDR3 bases are TGTGCCAGCAGCGTAGAAGCGGGGGCTACCTACGAGCAGTACTTC. The full variable domain, in which reference TRBV9 and TRBJ2-7 provide the parts outside the CDR3, is DSGVTQTPKHLITATGQRVTLRCSPRSGDLSVYWYQQSLDQGLQFLIQYYNGEERAKGNILERFSAQQFPDLHSELNLSSLELGDSALYFCASSVEAGATYEQYFGPGTRLTVT.

This clonotype was detected ten times or more. V usage is TRBV28 and J usage is TRBJ2-7, with a possible D match to TRBD2 (5 bases). Germline-derived CDR1 and CDR2 are MDHEN and SYDVKM. The V gene lost 10 bases and the J gene lost 3 bases, with 19 bases spanning the gap. This CDR3 is 14 amino acids long. CDR3 DNA: TGTGCCACCCTGGAATCCGGGAACGACTACGAGCAGTACTTC. As protein: CATLESGNDYEQYF.

This clonotype came up many times. This rearrangement joins TRBV11-2 to TRBJ2-5; 10 bases fit TRBD2. J gave up 7 bases and V 4 bases, and 6 bases lay outside the gene matches. The CDR3 is 14 residues long. CDR1 SGHAT and CDR2 FQNNGV come from the germline V gene. The CDR3 reads CASSSRTSGGTQYF. CDR3 DNA: TGTGCCAGCAGCTCCCGGACTAGCGGCGGGACCCAGTACTTC.

This clonotype was recorded many times. The chain is built from TRBV28 and TRBJ2-7; D perhaps matches TRBD1 (5 bases). V shed 7 bases and J shed 4 bases, with 14 bases lying between them. The CDR3 sequence is 13 residues long. Per germline, CDR1 MDHEN and CDR2 SYDVKM. This CDR3 is CASTVTDGYEQYF. In nucleotides, the CDR3 is TGTGCCAGCACAGTGACAGACGGATACGAGCAGTACTTC.

The rearrangement uses TRBV20-1 and TRBJ1-6; no clear D gene. V was cut by 7 bases and J by 0 bases, with 13 bases left in between. Germline CDR1 DFQATT, CDR2 SNEGSKA (reference sequence). CDR3 size: 15 residues. The CDR3 is CSVEDPSSYNSPLHF. Here the CDR3 DNA reads TGCAGTGTGGAGGACCCGAGCTCCTATAATTCACCCCTCCACTTT.

The chain combines TRBV27 with TRBJ1-5, with 10 bases matching TRBD1. Losses at the gene ends were 4 bases for V and 4 bases for J; bases not matched to a gene: 7. This CDR3 is built from 16 residues. Germline CDR1 and CDR2: MNHEY and SMNVEV (reference sequence). CDR3 nucleotides: TGTGCCAGCAGTTCCGGGACAGGGGCTCCTAATCAGCCCCAGCATTTT. It encodes CASSSGTGAPNQPQHF.

As to this clonotype: An end of the junction differs from the germline gene, which may be a read error. This chain uses TRBV29-1 with TRBJ2-7; D might be TRBD2 (6 bases). The CDR3 runs 13 residues. Germline CDR1 SQVTM, CDR2 ANQGSEA. The CDR3 DNA reads as TGCAGCGTTGAAACTAGCATACGGTACGGGCAGTACTTC. Its protein product is CSVETSIRYGQYF.

This clonotype has ten or more counts. The chain combines TRBV2 with TRBJ1-3; maybe TRBD1 (6 bases). V lost 5 bases and J 0 bases, leaving 14 bases between the germline ends. The CDR3 has 16 amino acids. Germline V gene sequence: CDR1 SNHLY, CDR2 FYNNEI. The DNA for the CDR3 is TGTGCCAGCAGTCTCTTGGACAGCTTCTCTGGAAACACCATATATTTT. Translated, it gives CASSLLDSFSGNTIYF.

This clonotype was seen only once. This chain uses TRBV24-1 with TRBJ2-1, with a possible D match to TRBD1 (6 bases). Germline V CDR1 and CDR2: KGHDR, SFDVKD. The CDR3 has 12 residues. Trimming removed 7 bases at V and 8 bases at J, with 11 bases between. The CDR3 coding sequence is TGTGCCACCAGGGGGGCTCACCATGAGCAGTTCTTC. Translation: CATRGAHHEQFF.